This T cell receptor (beta chain) appears in the sequencing data of a study of OX40 agonist ivuxolimab in advanced cancers. Using immunoSEQ multiplex PCR, the repertoire was profiled, and TCRdb retains in-frame clones only, with some absent. Among some 100,000 clones, just over 90% were seen once, and the ten largest hold over 0.3%. Looked up from germline, CDR1 is MNHEY and CDR2 is SMNVEV (reference sequence). Trimming pared 1 base from V and 3 bases from J, leaving 6 bases between. The CDR3 loop spans 14 amino acids. Material: CD4+ or CD8+ T cells sorted from blood, obtained in a trial of the OX40 agonist ivuxolimab. The sequence came from an adult with an advanced solid tumor such as melanoma, head and neck, liver or kidney cancer. The V and J genes are TRBV27 and TRBJ2-2, with D unresolved. This CDR3 reads CASSLYGYTGELFF. CDR3 DNA sequence: TGTGCCAGCAGTTTATATGGGTACACCGGGGAGCTGTTTTTT.